This section outlines one T cell receptor (beta chain) sequence together with its context. In the study's own analysis: Reference gene primer amplification in the assay estimated nucleated cell counts. Only in-frame clones appear in the TCRdb table, and some are missing; sequencing was by immunoSEQ multiplex PCR. V and J calls and clone size come straight from that table; D and trimming were deduced from the DNA. The sample holds 300,000 to 350,000 clones, approximately 88% seen once. With V trimmed by 7 bases and J by 9 bases, 6 bases remained unmatched. The CDR3 contains 12 residues. Germline assignment: CDR1 SQVTM and CDR2 ANQGSEA. This record comes from a study of blood T cell repertoires in COVID-19. The overall study: In each case, the material was cDNA or gDNA derived from T cells, B-cell-depleted T cells, or PBMCs.

Donors were grouped by their self-reported clinical history. Sequenced material: PBMCs or T cells enriched from blood (not recorded which). This chain connects TRBV29-1 to TRBJ2-1, with 10 bases identical to TRBD1. The sequence was obtained from a man aged 30 to 39 who had recovered from COVID-19. The CDR3 reads CSARTGGGEQFF. The CDR3, as DNA: TGCAGCGCCCGGACAGGGGGGGGTGAGCAGTTCTTC.